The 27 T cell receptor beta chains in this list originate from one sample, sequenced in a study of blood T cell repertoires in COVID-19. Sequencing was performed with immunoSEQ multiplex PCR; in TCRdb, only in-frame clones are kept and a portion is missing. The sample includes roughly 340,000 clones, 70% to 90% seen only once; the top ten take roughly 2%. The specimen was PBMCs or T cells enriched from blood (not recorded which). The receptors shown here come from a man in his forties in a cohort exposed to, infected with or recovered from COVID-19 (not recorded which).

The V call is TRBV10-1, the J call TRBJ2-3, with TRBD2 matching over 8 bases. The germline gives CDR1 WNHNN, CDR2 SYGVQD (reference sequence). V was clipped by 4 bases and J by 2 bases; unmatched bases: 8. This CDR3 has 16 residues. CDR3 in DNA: TGCGCCAGCAGTGGAGGTTTAGCGGGGTACACAGATACGCAGTATTTT. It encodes CASSGGLAGYTDTQYF.

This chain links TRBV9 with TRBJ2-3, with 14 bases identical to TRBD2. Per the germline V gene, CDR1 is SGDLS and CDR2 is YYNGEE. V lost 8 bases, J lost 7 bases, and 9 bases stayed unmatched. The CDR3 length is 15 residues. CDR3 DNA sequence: TGTGCCAGTGGGACTAGCGGGAGTTTTGGAAATACGCAGTATTTT. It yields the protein CASGTSGSFGNTQYF.

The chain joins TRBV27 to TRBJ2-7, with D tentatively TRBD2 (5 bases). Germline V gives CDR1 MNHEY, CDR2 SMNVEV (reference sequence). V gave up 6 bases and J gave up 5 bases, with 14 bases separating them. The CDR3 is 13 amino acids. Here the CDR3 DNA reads TGTGCCAGCAGCCTGGCTTCGGGGAACGAGCAGTACTTC. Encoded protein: CASSLASGNEQYF.

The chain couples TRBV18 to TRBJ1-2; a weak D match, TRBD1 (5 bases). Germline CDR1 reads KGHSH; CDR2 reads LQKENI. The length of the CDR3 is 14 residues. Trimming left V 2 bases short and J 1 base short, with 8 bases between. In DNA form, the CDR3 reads TGTGCCAGCTCACCAGGGGCCCATAACTATGGCTACACCTTC. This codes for CASSPGAHNYGYTF.

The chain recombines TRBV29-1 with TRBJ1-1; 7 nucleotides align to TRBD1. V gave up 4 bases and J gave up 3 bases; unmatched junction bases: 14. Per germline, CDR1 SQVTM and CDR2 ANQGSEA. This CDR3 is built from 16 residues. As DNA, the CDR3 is TGCAGCGTTGTCCCCTACAGGGGCCGGGGGCACACTGAAGCTTTCTTT. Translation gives CSVVPYRGRGHTEAFF.

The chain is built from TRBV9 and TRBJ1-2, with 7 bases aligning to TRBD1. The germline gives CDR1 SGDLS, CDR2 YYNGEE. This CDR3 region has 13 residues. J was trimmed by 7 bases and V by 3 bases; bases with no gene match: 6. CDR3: CASSARTGIGYTF. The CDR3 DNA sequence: TGTGCCAGCAGCGCCCGGACAGGAATTGGCTACACCTTC.

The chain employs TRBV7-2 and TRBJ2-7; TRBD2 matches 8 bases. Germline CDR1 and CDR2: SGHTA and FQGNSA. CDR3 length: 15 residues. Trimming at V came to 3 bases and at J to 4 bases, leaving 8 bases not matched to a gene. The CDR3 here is CASSFTAGVVYEQYF. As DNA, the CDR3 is TGTGCCAGCAGCTTCACAGCGGGAGTTGTATACGAGCAGTACTTC.

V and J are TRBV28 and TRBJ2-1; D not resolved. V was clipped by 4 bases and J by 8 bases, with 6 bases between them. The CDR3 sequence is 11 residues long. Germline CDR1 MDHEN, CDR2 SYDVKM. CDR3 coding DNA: TGTGCCAGCAGTTCACGGGATGAGCAGTTCTTC. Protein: CASSSRDEQFF.

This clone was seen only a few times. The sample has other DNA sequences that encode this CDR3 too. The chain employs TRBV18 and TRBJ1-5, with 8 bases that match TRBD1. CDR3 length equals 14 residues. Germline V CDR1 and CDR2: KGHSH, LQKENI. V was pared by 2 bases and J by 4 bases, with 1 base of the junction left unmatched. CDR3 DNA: TGTGCCAGCTCACCAGACAGGGGAAATCAGCCCCAGCATTTT. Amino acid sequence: CASSPDRGNQPQHF.

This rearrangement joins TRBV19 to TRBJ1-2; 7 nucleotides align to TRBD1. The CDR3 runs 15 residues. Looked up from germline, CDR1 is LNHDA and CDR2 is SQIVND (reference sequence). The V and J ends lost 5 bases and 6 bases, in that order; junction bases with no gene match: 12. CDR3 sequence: CASSPRQGFFDGYTF. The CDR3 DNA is TGTGCCAGTAGTCCCCGACAGGGATTTTTCGATGGCTACACCTTC. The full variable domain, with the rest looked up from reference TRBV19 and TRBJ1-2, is DGGITQSPKYLFRKEGQNVTLSCEQNLNHDAMYWYRQDPGQGLRLIYYSQIVNDFQKGDIAEGYSVSREKKESFPLTVTSAQKNPTAFYLCASSPRQGFFDGYTFGSGTRLTVV.

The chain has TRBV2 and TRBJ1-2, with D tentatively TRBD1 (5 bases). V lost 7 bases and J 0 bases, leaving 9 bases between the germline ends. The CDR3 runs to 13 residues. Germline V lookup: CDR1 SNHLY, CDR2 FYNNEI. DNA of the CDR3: TGTGCCAGCAAGACAGACTCTAACTATGGCTACACCTTC. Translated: CASKTDSNYGYTF.

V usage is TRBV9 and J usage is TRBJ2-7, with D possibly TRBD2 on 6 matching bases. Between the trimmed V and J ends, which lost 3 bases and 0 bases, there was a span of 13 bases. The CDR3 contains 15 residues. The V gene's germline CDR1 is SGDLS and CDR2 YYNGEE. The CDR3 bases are TGTGCCAGCAGCGCGGGAGCGGGCCCCTCCTACGAGCAGTACTTC. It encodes CASSAGAGPSYEQYF.

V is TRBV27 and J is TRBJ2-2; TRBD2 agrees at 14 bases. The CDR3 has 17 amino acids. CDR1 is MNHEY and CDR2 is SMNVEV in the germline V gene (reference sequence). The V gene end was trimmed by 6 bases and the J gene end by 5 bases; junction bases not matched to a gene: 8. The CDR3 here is CASRRGLAGGVTGELFF. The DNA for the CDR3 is TGTGCCAGCAGACGCGGACTAGCGGGAGGTGTGACCGGGGAGCTGTTTTTT.

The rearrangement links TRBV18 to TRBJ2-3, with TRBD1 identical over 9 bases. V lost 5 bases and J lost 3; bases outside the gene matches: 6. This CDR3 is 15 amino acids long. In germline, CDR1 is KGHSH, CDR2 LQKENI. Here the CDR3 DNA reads TGTGCCAGCTCATCACAGGGGGCGCGGACAGATACGCAGTATTTT. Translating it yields CASSSQGARTDTQYF.

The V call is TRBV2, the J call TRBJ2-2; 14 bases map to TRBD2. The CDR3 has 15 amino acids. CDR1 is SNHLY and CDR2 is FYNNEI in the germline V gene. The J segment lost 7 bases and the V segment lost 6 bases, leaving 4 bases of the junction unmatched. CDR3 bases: TGTGCCAGCAGGGGGACTAGCGGGAGAGGCGGGGAGCTGTTTTTT. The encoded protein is CASRGTSGRGGELFF.

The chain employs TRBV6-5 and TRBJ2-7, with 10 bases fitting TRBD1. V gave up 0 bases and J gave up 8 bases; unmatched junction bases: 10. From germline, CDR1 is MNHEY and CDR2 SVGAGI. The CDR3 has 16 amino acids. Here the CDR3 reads CASSYSVGQGGNKQYF. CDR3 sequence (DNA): TGTGCCAGCAGTTACTCGGTCGGACAGGGGGGCAATAAGCAGTACTTC.

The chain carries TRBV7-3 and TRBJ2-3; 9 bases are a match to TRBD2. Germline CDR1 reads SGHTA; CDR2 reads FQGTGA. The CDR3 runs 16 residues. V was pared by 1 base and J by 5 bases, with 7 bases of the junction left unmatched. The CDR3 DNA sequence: TGTGCCAGCAGCTTAAATAGCGGGAGTTATATAGATACGCAGTATTTT. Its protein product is CASSLNSGSYIDTQYF.

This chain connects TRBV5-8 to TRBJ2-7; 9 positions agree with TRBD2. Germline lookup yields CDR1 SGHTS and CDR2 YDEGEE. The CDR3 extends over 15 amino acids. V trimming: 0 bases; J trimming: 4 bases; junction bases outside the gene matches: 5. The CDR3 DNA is TGTGCCAGCAGCTTGGTGGCGGGAGGGCCGTACGAGCAGTACTTC. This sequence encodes CASSLVAGGPYEQYF.

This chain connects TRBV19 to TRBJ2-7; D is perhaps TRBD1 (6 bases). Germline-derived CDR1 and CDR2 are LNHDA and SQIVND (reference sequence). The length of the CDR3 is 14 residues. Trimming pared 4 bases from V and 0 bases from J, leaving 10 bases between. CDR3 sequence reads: CASSTQGFSYEQYF. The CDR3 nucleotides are TGTGCCAGTAGTACACAGGGATTCTCCTACGAGCAGTACTTC.

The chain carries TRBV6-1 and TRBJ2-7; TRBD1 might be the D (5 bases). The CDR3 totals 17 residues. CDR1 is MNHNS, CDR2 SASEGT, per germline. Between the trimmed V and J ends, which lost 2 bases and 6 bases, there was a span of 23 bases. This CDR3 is CASSENVGVGRASEQYF. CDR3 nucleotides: TGTGCCAGCAGTGAAAATGTCGGCGTCGGCAGGGCTAGCGAGCAGTACTTC.

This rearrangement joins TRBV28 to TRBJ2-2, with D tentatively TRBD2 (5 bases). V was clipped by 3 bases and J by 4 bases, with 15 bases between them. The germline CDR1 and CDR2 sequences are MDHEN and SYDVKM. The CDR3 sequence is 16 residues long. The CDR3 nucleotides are TGTGCCAGCAGTTTGAGGGTTTCCCAACCCACCGGGGAGCTGTTTTTT. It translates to CASSLRVSQPTGELFF.

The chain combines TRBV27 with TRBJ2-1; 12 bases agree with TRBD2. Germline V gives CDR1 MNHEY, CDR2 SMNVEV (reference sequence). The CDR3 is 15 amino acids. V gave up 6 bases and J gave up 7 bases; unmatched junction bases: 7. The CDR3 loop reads CASSLLAGGRNEQFF. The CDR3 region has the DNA TGTGCCAGCAGCCTACTAGCGGGAGGTAGGAATGAGCAGTTCTTC.

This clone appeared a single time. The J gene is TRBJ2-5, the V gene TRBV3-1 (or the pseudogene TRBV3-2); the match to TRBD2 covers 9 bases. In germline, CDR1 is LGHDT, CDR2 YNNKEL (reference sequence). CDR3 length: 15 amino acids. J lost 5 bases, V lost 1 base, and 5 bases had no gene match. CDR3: CASSQVAGVSETQYF. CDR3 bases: TGTGCCAGCAGCCAAGTAGCGGGAGTGAGTGAGACCCAGTACTTC.

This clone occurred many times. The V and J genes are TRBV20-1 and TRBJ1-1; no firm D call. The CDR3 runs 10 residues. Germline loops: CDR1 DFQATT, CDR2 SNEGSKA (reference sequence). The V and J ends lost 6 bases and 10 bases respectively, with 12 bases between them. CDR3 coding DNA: TGCAGTGCCCACCCGAGTGGAGCTTTCTTT. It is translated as CSAHPSGAFF.

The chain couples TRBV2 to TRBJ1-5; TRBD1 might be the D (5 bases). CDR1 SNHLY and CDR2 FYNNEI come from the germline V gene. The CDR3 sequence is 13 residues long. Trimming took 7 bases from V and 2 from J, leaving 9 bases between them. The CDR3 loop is CASNTGGNQPQHF. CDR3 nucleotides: TGTGCCAGCAATACAGGAGGCAATCAGCCCCAGCATTTT.

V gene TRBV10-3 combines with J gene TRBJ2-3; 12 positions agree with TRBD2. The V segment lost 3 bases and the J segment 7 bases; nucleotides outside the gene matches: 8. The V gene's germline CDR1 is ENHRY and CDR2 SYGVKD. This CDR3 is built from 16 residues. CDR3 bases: TGTGCCATCAGTGAACTAGCGGGAGGAACGTTGAATACGCAGTATTTT. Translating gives CAISELAGGTLNTQYF.

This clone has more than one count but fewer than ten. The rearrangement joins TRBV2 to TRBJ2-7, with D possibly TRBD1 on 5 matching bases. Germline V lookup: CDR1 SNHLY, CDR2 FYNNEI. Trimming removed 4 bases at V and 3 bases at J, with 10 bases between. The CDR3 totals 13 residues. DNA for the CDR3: TGTGCCAGCAGTGTTCAGGGAATCTACGAGCAGTACTTC. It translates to CASSVQGIYEQYF.